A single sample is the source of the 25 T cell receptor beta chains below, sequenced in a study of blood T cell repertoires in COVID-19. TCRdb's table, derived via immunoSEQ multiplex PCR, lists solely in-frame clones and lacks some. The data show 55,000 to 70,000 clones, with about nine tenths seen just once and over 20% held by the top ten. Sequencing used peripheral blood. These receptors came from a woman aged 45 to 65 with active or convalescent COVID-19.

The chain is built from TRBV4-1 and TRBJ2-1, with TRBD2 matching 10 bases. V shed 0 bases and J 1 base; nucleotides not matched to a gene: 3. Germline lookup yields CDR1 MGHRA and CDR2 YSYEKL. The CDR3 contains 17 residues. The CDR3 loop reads CASSQEGLAESYNEQFF. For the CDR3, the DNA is TGCGCCAGCAGCCAAGAAGGACTAGCGGAGTCCTACAATGAGCAGTTCTTC.

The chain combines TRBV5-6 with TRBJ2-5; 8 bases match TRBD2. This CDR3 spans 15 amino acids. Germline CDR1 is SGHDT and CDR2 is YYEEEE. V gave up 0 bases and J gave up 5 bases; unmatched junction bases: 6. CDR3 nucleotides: TGTGCCAGCAGCTTGGCAGGACTAGCAGGGGAGACCCAGTACTTC. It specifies CASSLAGLAGETQYF.

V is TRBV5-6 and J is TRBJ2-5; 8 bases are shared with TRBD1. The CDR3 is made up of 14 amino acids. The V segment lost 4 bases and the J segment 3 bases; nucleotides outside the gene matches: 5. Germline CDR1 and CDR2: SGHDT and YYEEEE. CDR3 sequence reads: CASSAPTGEETQYF. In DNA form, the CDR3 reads TGTGCCAGCAGCGCCCCGACAGGGGAAGAGACCCAGTACTTC.

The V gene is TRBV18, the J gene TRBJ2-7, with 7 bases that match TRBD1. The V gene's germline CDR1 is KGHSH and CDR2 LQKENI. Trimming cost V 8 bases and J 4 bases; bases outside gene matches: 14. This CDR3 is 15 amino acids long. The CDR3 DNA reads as TGTGCCAGCCATGCTAGGGACAGTCCTAAGTACGAGCAGTACTTC. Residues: CASHARDSPKYEQYF.

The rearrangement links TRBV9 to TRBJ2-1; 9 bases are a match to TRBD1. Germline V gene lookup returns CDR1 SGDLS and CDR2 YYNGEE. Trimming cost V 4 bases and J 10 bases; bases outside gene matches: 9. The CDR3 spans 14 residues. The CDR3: CASSNLGTGREQFF. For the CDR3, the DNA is TGTGCCAGCAGCAACCTCGGGACAGGGCGAGAGCAGTTCTTC.

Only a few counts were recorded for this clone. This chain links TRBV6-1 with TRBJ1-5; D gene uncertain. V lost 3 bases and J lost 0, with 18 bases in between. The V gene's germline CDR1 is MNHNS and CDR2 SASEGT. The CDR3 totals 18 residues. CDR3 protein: CASSDKESRSFSNQPQHF. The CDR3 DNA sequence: TGTGCCAGCAGTGACAAGGAGTCGCGGAGCTTTAGCAATCAGCCCCAGCATTTT.

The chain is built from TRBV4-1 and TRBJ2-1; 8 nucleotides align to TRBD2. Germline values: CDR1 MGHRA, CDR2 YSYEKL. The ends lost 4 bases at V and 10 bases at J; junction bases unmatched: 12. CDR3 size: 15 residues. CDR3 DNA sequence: TGCGCCAGCAGCCTCGGGAGGGCGCAGCGTGGCGAGCAGTTCTTC. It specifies CASSLGRAQRGEQFF.

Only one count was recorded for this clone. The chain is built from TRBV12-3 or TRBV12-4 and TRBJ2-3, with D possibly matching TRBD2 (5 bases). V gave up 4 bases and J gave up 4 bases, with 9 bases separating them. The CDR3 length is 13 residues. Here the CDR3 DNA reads TGTGCCAGCAGTTGGCTAGCCGCAGATACGCAGTATTTT. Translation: CASSWLAADTQYF.

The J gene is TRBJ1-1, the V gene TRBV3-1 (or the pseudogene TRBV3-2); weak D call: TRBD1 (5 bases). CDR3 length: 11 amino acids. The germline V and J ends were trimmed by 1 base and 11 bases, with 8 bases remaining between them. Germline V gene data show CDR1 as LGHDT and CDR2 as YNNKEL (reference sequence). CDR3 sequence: CASSQVGRAFF. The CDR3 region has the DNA TGTGCCAGCAGCCAAGTGGGGCGGGCTTTCTTT.

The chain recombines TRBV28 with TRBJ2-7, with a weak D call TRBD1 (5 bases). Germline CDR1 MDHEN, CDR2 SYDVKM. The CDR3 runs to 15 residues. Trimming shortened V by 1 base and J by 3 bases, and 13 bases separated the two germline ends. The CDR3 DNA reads TGTGCCAGCAGTTTATTGACAGAGAGGTTCTACGAGCAGTACTTC. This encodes CASSLLTERFYEQYF.

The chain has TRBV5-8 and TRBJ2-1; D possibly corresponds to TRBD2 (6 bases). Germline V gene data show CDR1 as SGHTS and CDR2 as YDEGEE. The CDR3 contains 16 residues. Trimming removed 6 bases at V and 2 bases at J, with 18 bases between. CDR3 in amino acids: CASTPPGGTPYNEQFF. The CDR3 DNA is TGTGCCAGCACCCCACCCGGCGGGACTCCCTACAATGAGCAGTTCTTC.

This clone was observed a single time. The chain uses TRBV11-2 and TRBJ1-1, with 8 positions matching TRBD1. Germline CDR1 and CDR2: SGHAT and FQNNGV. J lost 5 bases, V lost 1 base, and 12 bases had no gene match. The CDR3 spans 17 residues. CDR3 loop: CASSLGGQGAMWTEAFF. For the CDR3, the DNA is TGTGCCAGCAGCTTAGGTGGGCAGGGGGCTATGTGGACTGAAGCTTTCTTT.

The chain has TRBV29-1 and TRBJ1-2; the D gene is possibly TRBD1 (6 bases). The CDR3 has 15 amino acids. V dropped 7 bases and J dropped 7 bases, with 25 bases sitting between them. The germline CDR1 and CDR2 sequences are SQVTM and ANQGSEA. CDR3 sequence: CSAGERASTGVGYTF. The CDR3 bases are TGCAGCGCAGGGGAAAGGGCCTCGACGGGCGTTGGCTACACCTTC. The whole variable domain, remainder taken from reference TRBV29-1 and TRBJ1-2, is SAVISQKPSRDICQRGTSLTIQCQVDSQVTMMFWYRQQPGQSLTLIATANQGSEATYESGFVIDKFPISRPNLTFSTLTVSNMSPEDSSIYLCSAGERASTGVGYTFGSGTRLTVV.

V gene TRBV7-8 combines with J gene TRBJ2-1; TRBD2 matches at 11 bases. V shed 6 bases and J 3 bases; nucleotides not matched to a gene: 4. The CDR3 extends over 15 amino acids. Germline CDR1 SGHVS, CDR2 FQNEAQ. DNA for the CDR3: TGTGCCAGCAGGCCGGGACTAGCGGTCTACAATGAGCAGTTCTTC. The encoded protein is CASRPGLAVYNEQFF.

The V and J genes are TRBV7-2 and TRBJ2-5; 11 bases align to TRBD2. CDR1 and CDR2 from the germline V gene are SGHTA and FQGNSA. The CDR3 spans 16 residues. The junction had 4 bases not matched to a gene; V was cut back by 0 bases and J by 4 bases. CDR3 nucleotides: TGTGCCAGCAGCTTAGCGAGGCTAGCGGGAGGAGAGACCCAGTACTTC. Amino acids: CASSLARLAGGETQYF.

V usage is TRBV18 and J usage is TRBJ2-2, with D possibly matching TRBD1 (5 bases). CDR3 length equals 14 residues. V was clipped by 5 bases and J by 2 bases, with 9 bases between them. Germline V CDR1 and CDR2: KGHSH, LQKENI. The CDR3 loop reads CASSGQGNTGELFF. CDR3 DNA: TGTGCCAGCTCAGGGCAGGGCAACACCGGGGAGCTGTTTTTT.

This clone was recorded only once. CDR3 residues: CASSQDTSGRGSYNEQFF. As DNA, the CDR3 is TGTGCCAGCAGCCAAGATACTAGCGGGAGAGGATCCTACAATGAGCAGTTCTTC. The chain links TRBV4-2 to TRBJ2-1; 11 nucleotides line up with TRBD2. The junction had 5 bases not matched to a gene; V was cut back by 0 bases and J by 1 base. CDR1 and CDR2 (germline): LGHNA, YNFKEQ. This CDR3 has 18 amino acids.

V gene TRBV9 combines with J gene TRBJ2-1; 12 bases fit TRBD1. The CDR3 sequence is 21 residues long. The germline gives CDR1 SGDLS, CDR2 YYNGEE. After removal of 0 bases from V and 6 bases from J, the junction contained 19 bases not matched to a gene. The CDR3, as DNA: TGTGCCAGCAGCGTAGGCGGGACAGGGGGCTTTCAAGCGGGAGTTCTCAATGAGCAGTTCTTC. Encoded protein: CASSVGGTGGFQAGVLNEQFF.

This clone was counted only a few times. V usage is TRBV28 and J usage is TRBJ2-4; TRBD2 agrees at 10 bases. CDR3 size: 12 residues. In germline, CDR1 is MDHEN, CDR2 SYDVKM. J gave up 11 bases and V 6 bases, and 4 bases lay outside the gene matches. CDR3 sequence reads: CASRGTSAFQYF. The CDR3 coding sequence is TGTGCCAGCAGGGGGACTAGCGCCTTTCAGTACTTC.

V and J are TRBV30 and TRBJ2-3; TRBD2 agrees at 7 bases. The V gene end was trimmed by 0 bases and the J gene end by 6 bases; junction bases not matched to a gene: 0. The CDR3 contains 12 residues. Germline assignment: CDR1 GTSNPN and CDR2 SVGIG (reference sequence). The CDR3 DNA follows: TGTGCCTGGAGTGTGGGGGGGGATACGCAGTATTTT. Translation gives CAWSVGGDTQYF.

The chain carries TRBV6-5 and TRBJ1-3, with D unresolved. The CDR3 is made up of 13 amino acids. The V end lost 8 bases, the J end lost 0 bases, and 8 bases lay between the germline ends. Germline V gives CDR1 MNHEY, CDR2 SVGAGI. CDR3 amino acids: CASRANSGNTIYF. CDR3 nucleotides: TGTGCCAGCCGAGCTAACTCTGGAAACACCATATATTTT.

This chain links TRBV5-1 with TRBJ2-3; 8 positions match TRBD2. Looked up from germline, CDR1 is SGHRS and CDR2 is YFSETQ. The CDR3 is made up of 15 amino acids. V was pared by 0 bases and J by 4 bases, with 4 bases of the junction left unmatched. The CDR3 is CASSLDAGGADTQYF. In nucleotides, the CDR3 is TGCGCCAGCAGCTTGGATGCGGGAGGCGCAGATACGCAGTATTTT.

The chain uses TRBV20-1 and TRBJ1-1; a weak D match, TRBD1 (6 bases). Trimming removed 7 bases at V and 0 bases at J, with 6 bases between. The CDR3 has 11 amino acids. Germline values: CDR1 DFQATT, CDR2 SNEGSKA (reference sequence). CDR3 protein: CSDRVNTEAFF. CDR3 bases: TGCAGTGACAGGGTGAACACTGAAGCTTTCTTT.

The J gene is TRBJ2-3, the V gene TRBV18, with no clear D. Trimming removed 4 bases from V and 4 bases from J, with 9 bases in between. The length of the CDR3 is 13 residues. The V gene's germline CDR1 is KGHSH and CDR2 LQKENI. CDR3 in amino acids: CASSRSRSDTQYF. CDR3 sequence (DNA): TGTGCCAGCTCACGATCGAGGTCAGATACGCAGTATTTT.

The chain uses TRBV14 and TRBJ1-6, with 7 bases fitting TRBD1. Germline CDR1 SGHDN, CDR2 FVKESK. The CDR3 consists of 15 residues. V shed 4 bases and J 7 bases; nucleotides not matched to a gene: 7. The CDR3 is CASSRRGPGNSPLHF. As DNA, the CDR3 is TGTGCCAGCAGCCGAAGGGGGCCTGGAAATTCACCCCTCCACTTT.